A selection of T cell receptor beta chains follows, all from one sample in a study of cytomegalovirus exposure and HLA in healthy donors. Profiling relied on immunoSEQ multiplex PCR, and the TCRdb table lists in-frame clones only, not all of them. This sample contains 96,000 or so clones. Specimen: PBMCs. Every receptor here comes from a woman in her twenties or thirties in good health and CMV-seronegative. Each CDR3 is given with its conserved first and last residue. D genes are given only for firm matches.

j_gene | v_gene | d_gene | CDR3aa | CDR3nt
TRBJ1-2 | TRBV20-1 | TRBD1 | CTVQGSYGYTF | TGCACCGTACAGGGGTCCTATGGCTACACCTTC
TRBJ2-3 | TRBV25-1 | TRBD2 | CASSELSTSGAPDTQYF | TGTGCCAGCAGTGAATTGTCGACTAGCGGAGCCCCAGACACGCAGTATTTT
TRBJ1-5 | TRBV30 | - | CAWSSGAFNQPQHF | TGTGCCTGGAGTTCAGGGGCTTTCAATCAGCCCCAGCATTTT
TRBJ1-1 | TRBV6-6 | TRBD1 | CASSYPGQDDTEAFF | TGTGCCAGCAGTTACCCGGGACAGGACGACACTGAAGCTTTCTTT
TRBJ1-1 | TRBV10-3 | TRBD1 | CAINPTGGELNTEAFF | TGTGCCATCAACCCGACAGGGGGGGAGTTGAACACTGAAGCTTTCTTT
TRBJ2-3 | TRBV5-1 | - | CASSVQGGEADTQYF | TGCGCCAGCAGCGTACAGGGGGGGGAGGCAGATACGCAGTATTTT
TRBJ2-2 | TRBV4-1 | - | CASSRVAGELFF | TGCGCCAGCAGCCGCGTGGCCGGGGAGCTGTTTTTT
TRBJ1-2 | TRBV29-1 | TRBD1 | CSVPDRHGTF | TGCAGCGTCCCGGACAGGCACGGCACCTTC
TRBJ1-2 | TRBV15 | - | CATSRETGRGIYGYTF | TGTGCCACCAGCAGAGAAACAGGAAGGGGCATATATGGCTACACCTTC
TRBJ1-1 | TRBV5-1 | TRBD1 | CASSPRDRVGEAFF | TGCGCCAGCAGCCCCCGGGACAGGGTGGGTGAAGCTTTCTTT
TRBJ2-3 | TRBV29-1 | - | CSVEDEVGTDTQYF | TGCAGCGTTGAAGACGAGGTAGGCACAGATACGCAGTATTTT
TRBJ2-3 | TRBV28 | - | CASSSGHTQYF | TGTGCTAGCAGTAGTGGGCATACGCAGTATTTT
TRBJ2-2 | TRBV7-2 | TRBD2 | CASSLLAGKVTGELFF | TGTGCCAGCAGCTTACTAGCGGGAAAGGTAACCGGGGAGCTGTTTTTT
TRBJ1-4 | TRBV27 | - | CASYPRAEQNEKLFF | TGTGCCAGCTACCCCAGGGCAGAACAGAATGAAAAACTGTTTTTT
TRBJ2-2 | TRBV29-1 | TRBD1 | CSVSIDRAGTGELFF | TGCAGCGTTTCTATCGACAGGGCGGGCACCGGGGAGCTGTTTTTT
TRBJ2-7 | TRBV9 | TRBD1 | CASSGAPQGGTGTYEQYF | TGTGCCAGCAGCGGCGCCCCCCAGGGAGGGACAGGGACCTACGAGCAGTACTTC
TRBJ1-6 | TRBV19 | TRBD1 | CASNQGARSPLHF | TGTGCCAGTAATCAGGGGGCCCGTTCACCCCTCCACTTT
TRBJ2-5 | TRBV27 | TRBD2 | CASSQGLAAQETQYF | TGTGCCAGCAGTCAGGGACTAGCGGCCCAAGAGACCCAGTACTTC
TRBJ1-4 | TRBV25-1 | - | CASSGRGGFNEKLFF | TGTGCCAGCAGTGGACGAGGGGGATTCAATGAAAAACTGTTTTTT
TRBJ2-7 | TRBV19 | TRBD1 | CATRDRGDEQYF | TGTGCCACCAGGGACAGGGGTGACGAGCAGTACTTC
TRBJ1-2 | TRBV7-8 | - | CASSANGRDYGYTF | TGTGCCAGCAGCGCTAATGGCAGGGACTATGGCTACACCTTC
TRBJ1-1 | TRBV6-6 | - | CATQENTEAFF | TGTGCTACACAGGAGAACACTGAAGCTTTCTTT
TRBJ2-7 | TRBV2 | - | CASRGTLIKRHEQYF | TGTGCCAGCCGGGGGACGCTAATAAAAAGACACGAGCAGTACTTC
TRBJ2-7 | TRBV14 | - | CASSQVWRDGASYEQYF | TGTGCCAGCAGCCAAGTCTGGCGGGATGGGGCCTCCTACGAGCAGTACTTC
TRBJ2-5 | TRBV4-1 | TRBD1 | CASSQEGDRETQYF | TGCGCCAGCAGCCAAGAAGGGGACAGAGAGACCCAGTACTTC
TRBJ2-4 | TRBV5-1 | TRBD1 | CASSSKAGTGNIQYF | TGCGCCAGCAGCTCGAAAGCCGGGACAGGGAACATTCAGTACTTC
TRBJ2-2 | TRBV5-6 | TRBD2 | CASSYGLAGHTGELFF | TGTGCCAGCAGCTACGGACTAGCGGGGCATACCGGGGAGCTGTTTTTT
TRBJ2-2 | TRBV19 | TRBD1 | CASSMGQGRGNTGELFF | TGTGCCAGTAGTATGGGACAGGGTCGGGGAAACACCGGGGAGCTGTTTTTT
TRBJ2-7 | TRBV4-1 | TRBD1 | CASSQQDRDYEQYF | TGCGCCAGCAGCCAACAGGACAGGGACTACGAGCAGTACTTC
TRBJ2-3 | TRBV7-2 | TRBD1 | CASSLRGQGGTQYF | TGTGCCAGCAGCTTAAGGGGACAGGGTGGTACGCAGTATTTT
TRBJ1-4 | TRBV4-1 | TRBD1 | CASSPQGTGLEKLFF | TGCGCCAGCAGCCCACAAGGGACAGGTCTCGAAAAACTGTTTTTT
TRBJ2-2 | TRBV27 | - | CASSLVAVRGGELFF | TGTGCCAGCAGTTTAGTTGCGGTGAGGGGGGGGGAGCTGTTTTTT
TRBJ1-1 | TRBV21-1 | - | CASSKAQGQGLTEAFF | TGTGCCAGCAGCAAAGCTCAGGGACAGGGTTTAACTGAAGCTTTCTTT
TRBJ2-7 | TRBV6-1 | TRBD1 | CASSRQGFGEQYF | TGTGCCAGCAGCCGACAGGGTTTTGGCGAGCAGTACTTC
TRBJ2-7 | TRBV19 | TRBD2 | CASSPLAGGTGDEQYF | TGTGCCAGTAGTCCACTAGCGGGGGGCACCGGGGACGAGCAGTACTTC
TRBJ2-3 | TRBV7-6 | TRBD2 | CASSGGEADTQYF | TGTGCCAGCAGCGGGGGGGAAGCGGATACGCAGTATTTT
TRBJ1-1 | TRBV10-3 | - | CAISGYQQGSTEAFF | TGTGCCATCAGTGGTTACCAACAGGGAAGCACTGAAGCTTTCTTT
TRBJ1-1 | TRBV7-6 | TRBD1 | CASSLGNRGNTEAFF | TGTGCCAGCAGCTTAGGAAACAGGGGAAACACTGAAGCTTTCTTT
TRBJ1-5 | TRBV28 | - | CASSFLGEPQHF | TGTGCCAGCAGTTTTTTAGGGGAGCCCCAGCATTTT
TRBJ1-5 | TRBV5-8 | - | CASSRVEGLYSNQPQHF | TGTGCCAGCAGCCGAGTGGAGGGACTCTATAGCAATCAGCCCCAGCATTTT
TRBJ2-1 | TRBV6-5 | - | CASSSPGGGSVYEQFF | TGTGCCAGCAGTTCGCCGGGGGGCGGGAGCGTCTATGAGCAGTTCTTC
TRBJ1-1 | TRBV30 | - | CAWIIVANTEAFF | TGTGCCTGGATAATTGTGGCGAACACTGAAGCTTTCTTT
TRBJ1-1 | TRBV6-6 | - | CASSRPLLEKEAFF | TGTGCCAGCAGTCGCCCCCTGTTAGAAAAAGAAGCTTTCTTT
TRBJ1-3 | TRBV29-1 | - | CSVEESPGSGNTIYF | TGCAGCGTTGAAGAGTCCCCAGGCTCTGGAAACACCATATATTTT